One T cell receptor (beta chain) is described in this entry. Its antigen remains unidentified. The data belong to a study of cytomegalovirus exposure and HLA in healthy donors. Study results and limitations: TCR sequences were mostly rare, though some public TCRs occurred in many donors.

Germline loops: CDR1 SGHNT, CDR2 YYREEE (reference sequence). The CDR3 spans 16 residues. With 4 bases clipped from V and 1 base from J, the junction kept 8 bases outside the gene matches. 60 Vbeta and 13 Jbeta primers were used in PCR. This table comes from immunoSEQ multiplex PCR, and its TCRdb copy is limited to in-frame clones, with some not included. The sample yields over 80,000 clones, roughly 80% seen once. This clonotype was obtained from a man in his sixties in good health and CMV-seropositive. The chain uses TRBV5-4 and TRBJ1-1; 9 bases match TRBD1. Material for sequencing was PBMCs. DNA of the CDR3: TGTGCCAGCAGCCCATATGCGGGACAGGGGAACACTGAAGCTTTCTTT. The encoded protein is CASSPYAGQGNTEAFF.